The present entry profiles one T cell receptor (beta chain) with its context. A TCRbeta library incorporating unique molecular identifiers was prepared. TCRdb independently ran MiXCR on the PCR reads; one entry per CDR3 protein. The data contain 200,000 to 250,000 distinct CDR3 sequences, roughly 9% of them seen just once; the ten biggest clones take up around 6.2%. This entry belongs to a study of T-cell reconstitution after alpha-beta-depleted transplantation in children. The CDR3 runs 19 residues. Germline V gives CDR1 LGHNA, CDR2 YNFKEQ. The V and J ends lost 4 bases and 4 bases, in that order; junction bases with no gene match: 19.

This sequence was found in a human donor who donated a stem cell graft to a child with acute lymphoblastic leukemia. The source material was PBMCs from the stem cell graft donor, sampled from the stem cell graft. The chain couples TRBV4-2 to TRBJ1-5; 7 nucleotides align to TRBD1. The CDR3 DNA follows: TGTGCCAGCAGCCCCCGACGCTGGGACAGCAACCCTTCAAATCAGCCCCAGCATTTT. Translated, it gives CASSPRRWDSNPSNQPQHF.